One sample yielded the 6 T cell receptor beta chains listed below, sequenced in a study of regulatory T cells in long-lasting Graves disease (dated by TCRdb to the early 2020s). The receptor library was made with multiplex PCR. TCRdb records Illumina HiSeq 4000 as the sequencer. To build TCR beta libraries, CDR3 regions were amplified by Arm-PCR using iRepertoire HTBI primers. The public reads were quality trimmed at Q25 with fastp and then assembled into clones with MiXCR by TCRdb, keeping productive beta chains. Each entry merges the rows of one CDR3 protein and shows their most common DNA and genes. The sample includes about 300,000 distinct CDR3 sequences, with around 21% observed a single time. The top ten constitute 45% to 70% of the sample. According to the study, the label for this sample's time point signals: persistent/refractory GD, antithyroid drugs over 5 years with positive TRAb. For both TCR sequencing and RNA sequencing, RNA was extracted from PBMCs in TRIzol.

Source: peripheral blood mononuclear cells (PBMCs), taken when the disease was refractory, from a patient treated with antithyroid drugs. The receptors were gathered from a female donor with Graves disease.

This clonotype showed up just a few times. The rearrangement links TRBV20-1 to TRBJ2-3; D not resolved. The CDR3 loop spans 14 amino acids. The germline V gene has CDR1 DFQATT and CDR2 SNEGSKA (reference sequence). The V end lost 0 bases, the J end lost 2 bases, and 9 bases lay between the germline ends. CDR3 in amino acids: CSARDPTITDTQYF. CDR3 nucleotide sequence: TGCAGTGCTAGAGATCCCACCATCACAGATACGCAGTATTTT.

This chain connects TRBV28 to TRBJ2-1; 10 nucleotides match TRBD1. This CDR3 contains 15 residues. V shed 6 bases, J shed 4 bases, and the junction held 6 bases outside the gene matches. Germline V gene sequence: CDR1 MDHEN, CDR2 SYDVKM. The CDR3 DNA reads as TGTGCCAGCAGGGGGGACAGGGGTTCTTACAATGAGCAGTTCTTC. Its protein product is CASRGDRGSYNEQFF.

The rearrangement joins TRBV29-1 to TRBJ2-7, with D perhaps TRBD1 (6 bases). V was cut by 6 bases and J by 3 bases, with 12 bases left in between. CDR1 and CDR2 (germline): SQVTM, ANQGSEA. CDR3 length: 12 residues. CDR3 bases: TGCAGCGTCTCAGGACAGAGCTACGAGCAGTACTTC. As protein: CSVSGQSYEQYF.

The chain links TRBV27 to TRBJ1-5, with D uncertain. The CDR3 has 12 amino acids. V dropped 8 bases and J dropped 12 bases, with 17 bases sitting between them. The germline gives CDR1 MNHEY, CDR2 SMNVEV (reference sequence). CDR3 sequence (DNA): TGTGCCAGCGGCGGGGATCATTGGGTCCAGCATTTT. Translation: CASGGDHWVQHF.

The chain uses TRBV3-1 and TRBJ1-2, with D perhaps matching TRBD1 (6 bases). Germline CDR1 and CDR2: LGHDT and YNNKEL (reference sequence). The CDR3 length is 13 residues. V lost 4 bases and J lost 7, with 13 bases in between. DNA for the CDR3: TGTGCCAGCAGCCCCGGACAGAATCTTGGCTACACCTTC. Amino acids: CASSPGQNLGYTF.

This clonotype was seen ten or more times. V and J are TRBV28 and TRBJ2-7; the match to TRBD1 covers 10 bases. This CDR3 is built from 15 residues. V shed 7 bases and J 5 bases; nucleotides not matched to a gene: 11. Germline V lookup: CDR1 MDHEN, CDR2 SYDVKM. CDR3 sequence: CASTYSDRGSNEQYF. CDR3 DNA sequence: TGTGCCAGCACATACTCGGACAGGGGGTCCAACGAGCAGTACTTC.